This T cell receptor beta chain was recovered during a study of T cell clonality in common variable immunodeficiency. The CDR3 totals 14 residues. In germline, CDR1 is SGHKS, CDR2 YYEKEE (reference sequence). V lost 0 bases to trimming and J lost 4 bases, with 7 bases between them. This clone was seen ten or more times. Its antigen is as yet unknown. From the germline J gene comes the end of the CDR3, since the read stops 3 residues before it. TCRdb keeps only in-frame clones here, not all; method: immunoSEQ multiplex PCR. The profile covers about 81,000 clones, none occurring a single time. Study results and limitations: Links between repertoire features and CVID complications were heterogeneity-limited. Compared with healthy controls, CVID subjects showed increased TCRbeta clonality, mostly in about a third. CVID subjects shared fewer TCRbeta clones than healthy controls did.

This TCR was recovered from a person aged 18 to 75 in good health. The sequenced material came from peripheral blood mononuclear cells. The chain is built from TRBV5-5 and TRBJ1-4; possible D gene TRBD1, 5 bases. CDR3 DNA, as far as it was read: TGTGCCAGCAGCTTGGGACAGAATAATGAAAAA. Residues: CASSLGQNNEK. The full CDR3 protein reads CASSLGQNNEKLFF.